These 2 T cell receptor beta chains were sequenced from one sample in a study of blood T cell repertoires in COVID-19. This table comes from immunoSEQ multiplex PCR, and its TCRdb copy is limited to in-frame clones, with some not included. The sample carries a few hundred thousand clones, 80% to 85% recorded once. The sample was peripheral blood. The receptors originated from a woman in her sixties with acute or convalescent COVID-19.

The CDR3 sequence: CASSFRGPTSDEQFF. CDR3 DNA sequence: TGTGCCAGCAGTTTCCGGGGGCCGACTAGCGATGAGCAGTTCTTC. This chain links TRBV27 with TRBJ2-1; 8 nucleotides align to TRBD2. Germline assignment: CDR1 MNHEY and CDR2 SMNVEV (reference sequence). This CDR3 is 15 amino acids long. J was trimmed by 8 bases and V by 3 bases; bases with no gene match: 9.

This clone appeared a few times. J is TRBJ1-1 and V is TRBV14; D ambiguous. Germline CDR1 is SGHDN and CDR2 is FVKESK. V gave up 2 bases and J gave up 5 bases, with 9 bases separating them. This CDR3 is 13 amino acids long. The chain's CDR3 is CASSQSTRTEAFF. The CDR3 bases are TGTGCCAGCAGCCAATCCACGAGGACTGAAGCTTTCTTT.